What follows are 4 T cell receptor beta chains derived from one specimen sequenced in a study of long-term antiretroviral therapy in people with HIV (dated by TCRdb to 2021 to 2024). The immunoSEQ hsTCRB v3.0 assay was used at survey level resolution to sequence the TRB variable region. Entries here come from immuneACCESS through TCRdb and include only in-frame sequences with V and J called. Some clones fail to appear in such tables; in the studies checked, an unresolved V gene covers under half of the shortfall, and the cause of the remainder is unknown. This sample has about 50,000 clones in its table, and 80% to 90% of those were observed once. 2.5% to 3.5% of the sample comes from the top ten. The sample in question was unsorted PBMCs, obtained 0.8 years after starting antiretroviral therapy. These receptors were obtained from a woman under 30 with HIV.

The V gene is TRBV6-6, the J gene TRBJ2-4; TRBD1 or TRBD2 may be the D gene (5 bases each). Trimming pared 0 bases from V and 2 bases from J, leaving 11 bases between. Germline V CDR1 and CDR2: MNHNY, SVGAGI (reference sequence). This CDR3 region has 16 residues. The CDR3 is CASSYSWGPTKNIQYF. The CDR3 coding sequence is TGTGCCAGCAGTTACTCCTGGGGACCTACCAAAAACATTCAGTACTTC.

The V call is TRBV13, the J call TRBJ2-3; D possibly uses TRBD1 or TRBD2 (7 bases each). Trimming shortened V by 4 bases and J by 6 bases, and 29 bases separated the two germline ends. The CDR3 runs 19 residues. CDR1 and CDR2 from the germline V gene are PRHDT and FYEKMQ (reference sequence). The CDR3 nucleotides are TGTGCCAGCAGCTCAGGGCAGGGGGATGGTCTAGCGGACTGGGATACGCAGTATTTT. It translates to CASSSGQGDGLADWDTQYF.

V and J are TRBV19 and TRBJ2-2, with 7 bases matching TRBD1. The germline V gene encodes CDR1 LNHDA and CDR2 SQIVND (reference sequence). Trimming at V came to 4 bases and at J to 4 bases, leaving 3 bases not matched to a gene. The CDR3 runs 14 residues. The DNA for the CDR3 is TGTGCCAGTAGTAAGAACAGGGGCACCGGGGAGCTGTTTTTT. Protein sequence: CASSKNRGTGELFF.

This clone was observed a handful of times. This chain joins TRBV7-9 and TRBJ2-7; D remains unclear. The germline V gene encodes CDR1 SEHNR and CDR2 FQNEAQ (reference sequence). There are 13 residues in the CDR3. V was clipped by 7 bases and J by 5 bases, with 15 bases between them. The CDR3 DNA reads TGTGCCAGCACCCCTGGACGCTCAGACGAGCAGTACTTC. Residues: CASTPGRSDEQYF.